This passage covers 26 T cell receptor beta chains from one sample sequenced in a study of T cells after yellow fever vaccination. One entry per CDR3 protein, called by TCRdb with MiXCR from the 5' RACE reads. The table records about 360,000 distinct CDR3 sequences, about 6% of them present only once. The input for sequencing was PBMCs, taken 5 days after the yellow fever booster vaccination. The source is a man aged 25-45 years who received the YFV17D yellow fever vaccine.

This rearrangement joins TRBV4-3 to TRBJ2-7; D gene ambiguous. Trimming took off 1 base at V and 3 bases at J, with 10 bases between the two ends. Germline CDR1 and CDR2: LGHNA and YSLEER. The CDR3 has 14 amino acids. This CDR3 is CASSQVLYHYEQYF. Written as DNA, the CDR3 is TGCGCCAGCAGCCAAGTTCTTTACCACTACGAGCAGTACTTC.

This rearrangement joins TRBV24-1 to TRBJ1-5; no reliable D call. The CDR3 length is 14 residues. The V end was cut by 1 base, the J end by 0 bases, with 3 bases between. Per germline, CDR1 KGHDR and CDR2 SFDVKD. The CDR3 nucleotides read TGTGCCACCAGTGATTTTAGTAGCAATCAGCCCCAGCATTTT. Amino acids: CATSDFSSNQPQHF.

The DNA of the CDR3 is TGCAGTGCTAGACCCGGACAGGGGGCGCCTCATCAGCCCCAGCATTTT. Translated, it gives CSARPGQGAPHQPQHF. The chain uses TRBV20-1 and TRBJ1-5, with 11 bases identical to TRBD1. Germline V CDR1 and CDR2: DFQATT, SNEGSKA (reference sequence). With 2 bases clipped from V and 5 bases from J, the junction kept 8 bases outside the gene matches. The length of the CDR3 is 16 residues.

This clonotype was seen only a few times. The CDR3 bases are TGTGCCAGCAGCGCCTCCACAGGGGGTACGTTGTCGTCCCTCCACTTT. Amino acid sequence: CASSASTGGTLSSLHF. The J gene is TRBJ1-6, the V gene TRBV9; 8 positions match TRBD1. Germline V lookup: CDR1 SGDLS, CDR2 YYNGEE. The J segment lost 14 bases and the V segment lost 3 bases, leaving 16 bases of the junction unmatched. The CDR3 is 16 amino acids.

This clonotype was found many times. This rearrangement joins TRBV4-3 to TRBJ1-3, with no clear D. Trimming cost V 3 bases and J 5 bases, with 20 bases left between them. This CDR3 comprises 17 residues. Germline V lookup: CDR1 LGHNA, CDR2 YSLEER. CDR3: CASSHLGSVKGRNTIYF. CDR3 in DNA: TGCGCCAGCAGCCACCTAGGGTCGGTTAAAGGCAGAAACACCATATATTTT.

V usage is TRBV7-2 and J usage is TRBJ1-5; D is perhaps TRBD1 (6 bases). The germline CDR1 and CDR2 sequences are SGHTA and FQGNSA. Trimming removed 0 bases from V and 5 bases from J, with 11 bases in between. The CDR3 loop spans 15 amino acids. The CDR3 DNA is TGTGCCAGCAGCTTAGCCCAGGGGCTCGATCAGCCCCAGCATTTT. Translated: CASSLAQGLDQPQHF.

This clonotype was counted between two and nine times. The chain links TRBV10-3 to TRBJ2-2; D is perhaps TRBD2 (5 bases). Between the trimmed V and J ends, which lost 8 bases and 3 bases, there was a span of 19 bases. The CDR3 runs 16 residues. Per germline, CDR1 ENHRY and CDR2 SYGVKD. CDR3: CAIFVLAGVDTGELFF. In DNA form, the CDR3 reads TGTGCCATCTTTGTTTTGGCCGGGGTTGACACCGGGGAGCTGTTTTTT.

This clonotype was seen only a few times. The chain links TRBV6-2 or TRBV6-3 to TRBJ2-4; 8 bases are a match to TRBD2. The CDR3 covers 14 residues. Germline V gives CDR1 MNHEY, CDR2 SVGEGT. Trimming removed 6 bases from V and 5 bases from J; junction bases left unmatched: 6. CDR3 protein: CASRHTSGQNIQYF. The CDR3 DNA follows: TGTGCCAGCAGGCACACTAGCGGTCAAAACATTCAGTACTTC.

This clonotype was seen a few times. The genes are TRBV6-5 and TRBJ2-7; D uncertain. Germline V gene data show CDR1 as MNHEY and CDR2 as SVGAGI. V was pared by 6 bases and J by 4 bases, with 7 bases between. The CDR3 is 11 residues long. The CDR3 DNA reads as TGTGCCAGCAGAACCGGATACGAGCAGTACTTC. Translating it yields CASRTGYEQYF.

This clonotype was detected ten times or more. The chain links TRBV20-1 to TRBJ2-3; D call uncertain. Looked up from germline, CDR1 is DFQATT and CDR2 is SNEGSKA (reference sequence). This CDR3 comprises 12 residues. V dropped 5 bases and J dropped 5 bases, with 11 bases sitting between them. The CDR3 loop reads CSAVDLGDTQYF. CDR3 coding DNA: TGCAGTGCTGTAGACTTGGGAGATACGCAGTATTTT.

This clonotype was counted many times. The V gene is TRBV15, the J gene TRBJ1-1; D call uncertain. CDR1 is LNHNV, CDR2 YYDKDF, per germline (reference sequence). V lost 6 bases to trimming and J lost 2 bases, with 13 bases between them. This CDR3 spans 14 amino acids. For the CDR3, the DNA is TGTGCCACCAGTAATTTGGTGGGTAACACTGAAGCTTTCTTT. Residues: CATSNLVGNTEAFF.

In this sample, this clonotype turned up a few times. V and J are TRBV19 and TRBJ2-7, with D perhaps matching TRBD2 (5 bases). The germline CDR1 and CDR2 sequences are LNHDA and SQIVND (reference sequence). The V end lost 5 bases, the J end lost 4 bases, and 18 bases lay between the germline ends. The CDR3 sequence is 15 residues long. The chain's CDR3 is CASSLGATSPYEQYF. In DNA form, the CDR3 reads TGTGCCAGTAGTTTGGGAGCGACATCACCTTACGAGCAGTACTTC.

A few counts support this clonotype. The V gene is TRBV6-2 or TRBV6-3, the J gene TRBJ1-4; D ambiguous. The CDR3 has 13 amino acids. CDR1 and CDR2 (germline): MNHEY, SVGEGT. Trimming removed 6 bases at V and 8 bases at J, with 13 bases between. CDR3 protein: CASSPGWKEKLFF. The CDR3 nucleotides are TGTGCCAGCAGCCCCGGGTGGAAAGAAAAACTGTTTTTT.

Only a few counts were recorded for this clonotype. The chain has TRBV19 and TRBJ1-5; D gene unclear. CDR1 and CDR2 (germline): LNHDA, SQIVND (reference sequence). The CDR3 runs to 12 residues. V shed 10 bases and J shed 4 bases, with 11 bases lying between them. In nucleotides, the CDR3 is TGTGCCAAAATGGAGAAGAATCAGCCCCAGCATTTT. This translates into CAKMEKNQPQHF.

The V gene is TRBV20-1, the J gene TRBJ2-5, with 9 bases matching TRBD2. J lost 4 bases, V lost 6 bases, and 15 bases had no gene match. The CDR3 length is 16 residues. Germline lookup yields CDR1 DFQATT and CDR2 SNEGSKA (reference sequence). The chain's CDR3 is CSAEGWAGGPGETQYF. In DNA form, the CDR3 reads TGCAGTGCCGAGGGATGGGCGGGAGGGCCGGGAGAGACCCAGTACTTC.

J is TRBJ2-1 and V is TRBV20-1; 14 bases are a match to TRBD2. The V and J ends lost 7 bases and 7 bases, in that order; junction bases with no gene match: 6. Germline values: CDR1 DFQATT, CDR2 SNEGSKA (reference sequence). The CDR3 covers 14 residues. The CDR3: CSVMTSGRENEQFF. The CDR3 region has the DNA TGCAGTGTTATGACTAGCGGGAGGGAGAATGAGCAGTTCTTC.

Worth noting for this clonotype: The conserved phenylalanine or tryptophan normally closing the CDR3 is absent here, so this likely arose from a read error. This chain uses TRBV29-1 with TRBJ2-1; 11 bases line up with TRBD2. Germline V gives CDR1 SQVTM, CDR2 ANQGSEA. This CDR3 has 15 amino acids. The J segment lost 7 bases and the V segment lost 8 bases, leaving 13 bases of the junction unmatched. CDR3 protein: CSLSGTSGRRNEQFS. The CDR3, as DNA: TGCAGCCTTTCCGGGACTAGCGGTAGACGGAATGAGCAGTTCTCC.

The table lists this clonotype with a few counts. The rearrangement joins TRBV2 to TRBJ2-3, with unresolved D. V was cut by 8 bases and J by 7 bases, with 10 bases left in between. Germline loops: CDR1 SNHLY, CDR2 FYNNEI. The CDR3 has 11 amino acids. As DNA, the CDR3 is TGTGCCAGCTTTTCCCTTAATACGCAGTATTTT. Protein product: CASFSLNTQYF.

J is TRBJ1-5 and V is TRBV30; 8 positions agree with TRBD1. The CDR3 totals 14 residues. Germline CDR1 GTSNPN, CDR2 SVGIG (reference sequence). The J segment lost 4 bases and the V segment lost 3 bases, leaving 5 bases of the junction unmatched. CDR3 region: CAWSTGTGNQPQHF. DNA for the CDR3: TGTGCCTGGAGCACCGGGACAGGAAATCAGCCCCAGCATTTT.

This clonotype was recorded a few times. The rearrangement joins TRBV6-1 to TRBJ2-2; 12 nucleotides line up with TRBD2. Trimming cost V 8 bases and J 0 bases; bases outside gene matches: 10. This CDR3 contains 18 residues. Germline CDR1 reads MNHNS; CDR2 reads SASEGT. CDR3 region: CASEPGTSGRANTGELFF. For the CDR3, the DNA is TGTGCCAGCGAACCCGGGACTAGCGGGCGTGCGAACACCGGGGAGCTGTTTTTT.

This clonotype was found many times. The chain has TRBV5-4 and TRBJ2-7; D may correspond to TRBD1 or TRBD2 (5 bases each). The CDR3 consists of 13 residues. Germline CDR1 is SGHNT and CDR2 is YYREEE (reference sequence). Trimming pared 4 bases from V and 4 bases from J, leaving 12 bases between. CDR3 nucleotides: TGTGCCAGCAGCGGGGGTCTTTCGTACGAGCAGTACTTC. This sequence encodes CASSGGLSYEQYF.

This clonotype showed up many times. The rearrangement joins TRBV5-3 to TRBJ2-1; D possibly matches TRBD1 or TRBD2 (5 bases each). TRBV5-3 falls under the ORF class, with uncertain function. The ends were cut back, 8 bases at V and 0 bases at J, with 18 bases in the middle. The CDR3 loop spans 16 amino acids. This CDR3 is CASTPGDGSSYNEQFF. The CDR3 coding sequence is TGTGCCAGTACACCCGGGGACGGTTCCTCCTACAATGAGCAGTTCTTC.

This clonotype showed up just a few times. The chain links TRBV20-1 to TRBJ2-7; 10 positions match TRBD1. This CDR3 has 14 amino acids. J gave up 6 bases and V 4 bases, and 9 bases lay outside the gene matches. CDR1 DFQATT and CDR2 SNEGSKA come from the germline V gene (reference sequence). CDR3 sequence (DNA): TGCAGTGCTAAGATGCCGGGACAGGGGTTCGAGCAGTACTTC. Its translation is CSAKMPGQGFEQYF.

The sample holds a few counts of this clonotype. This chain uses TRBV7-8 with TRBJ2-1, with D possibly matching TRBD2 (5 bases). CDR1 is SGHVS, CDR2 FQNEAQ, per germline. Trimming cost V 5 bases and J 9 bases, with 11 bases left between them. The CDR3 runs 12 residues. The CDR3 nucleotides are TGTGCCAGCAGCCGGACGGGAAGTGAGCAGTTCTTC. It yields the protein CASSRTGSEQFF.

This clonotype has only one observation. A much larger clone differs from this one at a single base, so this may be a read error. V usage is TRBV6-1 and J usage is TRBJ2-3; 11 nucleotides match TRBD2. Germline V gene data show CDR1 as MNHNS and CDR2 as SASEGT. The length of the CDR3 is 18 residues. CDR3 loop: CTSSPGTSGLLSTDTQYF. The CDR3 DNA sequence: TGTACCAGCAGTCCCGGGACTAGCGGACTGCTTAGCACAGATACGCAGTATTTT.

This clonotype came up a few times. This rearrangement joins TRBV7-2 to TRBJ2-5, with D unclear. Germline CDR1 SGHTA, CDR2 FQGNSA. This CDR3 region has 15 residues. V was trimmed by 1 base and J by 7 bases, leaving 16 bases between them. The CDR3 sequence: CASSLGVGQPTTQYF. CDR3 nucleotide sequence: TGTGCCAGCAGCTTAGGGGTCGGGCAACCGACGACCCAGTACTTC.